This TCR beta chain was recorded in a study of blood T cell repertoires in COVID-19. For the study at large: Whether acute or convalescent, the COVID-19 samples came from the United States, Italy and Spain. Nucleic acid was either cDNA or gDNA, and it came from T cells, B-cell-depleted T cells, or PBMCs.

The CDR3 has 15 residues. Germline V gene lookup returns CDR1 SGHDN and CDR2 FVKESK. The V end lost 0 bases, the J end lost 7 bases, and 14 bases lay between the germline ends. Original handling: Amplifying reference gene primers gave estimates of nucleated cell counts. Clones were sequenced by immunoSEQ multiplex PCR, and TCRdb holds only the in-frame ones, with some missing. The V and J calls and clone size were taken over from that table, and D and trimming were inferred from the DNA. Of around 69,000 clones in the sample, roughly 79% were seen once. This chain connects TRBV14 to TRBJ2-3, with D possibly TRBD2 on 5 matching bases. The sequencing input was peripheral blood. The clonotype originates from a woman between 70 and 85 years old with acute or convalescent COVID-19. The CDR3 sequence is CASSQDRGKAHTQYF. For the CDR3, the DNA is TGTGCCAGCAGCCAAGATCGGGGTAAGGCGCATACGCAGTATTTT.